A selection of T cell receptor beta chains follows, all from one sample in a study of blood T cell repertoires in COVID-19. Method: immunoSEQ multiplex PCR; TCRdb's copy keeps in-frame clones and lacks some. This table holds 98,000 or so clones, 84% found once. Sequencing used peripheral blood. The receptors were gathered from a man aged 60-69 years with acute or convalescent COVID-19. CDR3s include the opening cysteine and the closing phenylalanine or tryptophan. Each record gives: J gene, V gene, CDR3 protein.

>TRBJ2-5|TRBV7-8
CASSRIGTGEETQYF
>TRBJ2-3|TRBV19
CASSISRDTQYF
>TRBJ2-2|TRBV29-1
CSVRNQGQGDTGELFF
>TRBJ2-4|TRBV5-1
CASREGDIQYF
>TRBJ1-5|TRBV15
CATSRDGGQPQHF
>TRBJ2-3|TRBV12-3/TRBV12-4
CASSPGVDTQYF
>TRBJ1-2|TRBV28
CASSSSPYGYTF
>TRBJ2-3|TRBV3-1/TRBV3-2
CASSLLSGISDTQYF
>TRBJ2-1|TRBV9
CASSLLSGSSYNEQFF
>TRBJ2-2|TRBV11-2
CASSWWTSGSNTGELFF
>TRBJ2-4|TRBV28
CASSSIQGAKENIQYF
>TRBJ2-7|TRBV11-2
CASSLVREKEYF
>TRBJ2-7|TRBV4-1
CASSQEELAGREQYF
>TRBJ2-1|TRBV14
CASSPVWRASGRRNEQFF
>TRBJ1-5|TRBV12-3/TRBV12-4
CASSLNGGTPQHF
>TRBJ2-3|TRBV12-3/TRBV12-4
CASSLRGIDTQYF
>TRBJ1-1|TRBV5-4
CASSLELQGSEAFF
>TRBJ2-3|TRBV29-1
CSVGGQGKDTQYF
>TRBJ2-3|TRBV28
CASADFSRPDTQYF
>TRBJ2-1|TRBV3-1/TRBV3-2
CASSPRLAGVFRNEQFF
>TRBJ1-5|TRBV24-1
CATSDSKRQFSNQPQHF
>TRBJ2-2|TRBV4-3
CASSQDWTSGIIGELFF
>TRBJ1-1|TRBV3-1/TRBV3-2
CASSHLQQGYSEAFF
>TRBJ2-1|TRBV5-1
CASSLGAGGTYNEQFF
>TRBJ1-5|TRBV10-3
CAISSGTGSNQPQHF
>TRBJ1-1|TRBV19
CASSITGTSEAFF
>TRBJ2-7|TRBV28
CASSFPGLAGAGNEQYF
>TRBJ1-1|TRBV29-1
CSARGIQGASTEAFF
>TRBJ2-1|TRBV27
CASSRTGNEQFF
>TRBJ1-1|TRBV29-1
CSVVGDYTEAFF
>TRBJ2-3|TRBV10-3
CATKRGSSTDTQYF
>TRBJ2-1|TRBV12-3/TRBV12-4
CASSDINEQFF
>TRBJ2-2|TRBV4-1
CASSPHSRETGELFF
>TRBJ2-3|TRBV4-1
CASSSRTGGVTDTQYF
>TRBJ2-7|TRBV6-1
CASSERQGRLSGYEQYF
>TRBJ1-1|TRBV5-1
CASSPTGPGTEAFF